This is a list of T cell receptor beta chains from one sample in a study of blood T cell repertoires in COVID-19. Some clones are missing from TCRdb's copy, which holds only in-frame ones; the method was immunoSEQ multiplex PCR. In the table there are roughly 160,000 clones, approximately 80% of which are singletons. Sequencing was done on a sample of PBMCs or T cells enriched from blood (not recorded which). All receptors come from a woman aged 60-75 years who had recovered from COVID-19. Both conserved end residues are part of each CDR3. The D gene is left open where the match is weak. Some rows have no size entry. The others give once, few or many, or a class for an expanded clone.

-,-,TRBV11-3,TRBJ1-1,TGTGCCAGCAGCCACACAGGCAAAAACACTGAAGCTTTCTTT,CASSHTGKNTEAFF
-,-,TRBV4-1,TRBJ2-4,TGCGCCAGCAGCCAGGGTTTCCAGGGGGAGGTGGCCAAAAACATTCAGTACTTC,CASSQGFQGEVAKNIQYF
-,-,TRBV11-1,TRBJ1-1,TGTGCCAGCAGACTACTGCAACCAGGGACTGAAGCTTTCTTT,CASRLLQPGTEAFF
-,-,TRBV1,TRBJ2-3,TGCACCAGCAGCCAAGATAGCCTAGCGTCAGCAGATACGCAGTATTTT,CTSSQDSLASADTQYF
-,-,TRBV4-1,TRBJ1-4,TGCGCCAGCAGCCAAGTACAGGGCCAAGGATCCGAAAAACTGTTTTTT,CASSQVQGQGSEKLFF
TRBD1,-,TRBV5-1,TRBJ1-4,TGCGCCAGCAGCTCACAGGGGGAAAAACTGTTTTTT,CASSSQGEKLFF
-,few,TRBV6-5,TRBJ2-2,TGTGCCAGCAGTTCCCGGGCGGGGAGCCGTCCCGGGGAGCTGTTTTTT,CASSSRAGSRPGELFF
-,-,TRBV30,TRBJ1-1,TGTGCCTGGGGCAGAAGAAACACTGAAGCTTTCTTT,CAWGRRNTEAFF
TRBD1,-,TRBV6-1,TRBJ2-3,TGTGCCAGCAGTGAGGGACAGACAGATACGCAGTATTTT,CASSEGQTDTQYF
-,-,TRBV19,TRBJ1-3,TGTGCCAGTATTAGAGGCGGCTCTGGAAACACCATATATTTT,CASIRGGSGNTIYF
-,-,TRBV28,TRBJ1-5,TGTGCCAGCACTACCCAGGGGTCCGGTCAGCCCCAGCATTTT,CASTTQGSGQPQHF
-,-,TRBV30,TRBJ1-1,TGTGCCTGGAATAGGAACACTGAAGCTTTCTTT,CAWNRNTEAFF
TRBD2,-,TRBV6-2/TRBV6-3,TRBJ2-1,TGTGCCAGCAGTTCGCCGGGACTAGCGGGAGGAGTTTACAATGAGCAGTTCTTC,CASSSPGLAGGVYNEQFF
-,once,TRBV15,TRBJ2-5,TGTGCCACCAGCAGAGAACCTGTCGGGGGACCCCAAGAGACCCAGTACTTC,CATSREPVGGPQETQYF
-,-,TRBV28,TRBJ2-3,TGTGCCAGCAGTTCAGTGGTATGGGATACGCAGTATTTT,CASSSVVWDTQYF
-,-,TRBV21-1,TRBJ2-7,TGTGCCAGCAACCGAGAGGGAGGTACTTTTTGGGGCGAGCAGTACTTC,CASNREGGTFWGEQYF
TRBD2,-,TRBV6-2/TRBV6-3,TRBJ2-7,TGTGCCAGCAGCCCCCGGGGCGGGGGGGCCTACGAGCAGTACTTC,CASSPRGGGAYEQYF
-,once,TRBV6-1,TRBJ2-4,TGTGCCAGCAGTGAAGTAGGAACAGTTCAGTACTTC,CASSEVGTVQYF
TRBD2,-,TRBV9,TRBJ2-7,TGTGCCAGCAGCCTAGGGATAGCGGGAGCGTACGAGCAGTACTTC,CASSLGIAGAYEQYF
-,-,TRBV7-8,TRBJ2-6,TGTGCCAGCAGCTTAGGCGTGGCACAGATCAACGTCCTGACTTTC,CASSLGVAQINVLTF
TRBD1,few,TRBV6-5,TRBJ1-2,TGTGCCAGCAGTTTGGGACAGCACCATGGCTACACCTTC,CASSLGQHHGYTF
-,-,TRBV18,TRBJ1-1,TGTGCCAGCTCATTCCGGAACACTGAAGCTTTCTTT,CASSFRNTEAFF
-,-,TRBV15,TRBJ1-2,TGTGCCACCAGCACTGGAGGTATTGACTATGGCTACACCTTC,CATSTGGIDYGYTF
-,-,TRBV6-5,TRBJ1-6,TGTGCCAGTAAACTCGGGAGCTCCTATAATTCACCCCTCCACTTT,CASKLGSSYNSPLHF
TRBD2,-,TRBV2,TRBJ2-1,TGTGCCAGCAGTGAAGGACTAGCGGGGAGAAAGCAGTTCTTC,CASSEGLAGRKQFF
-,-,TRBV3-1/TRBV3-2,TRBJ2-2,TGTGCCAGCAGCCAAGACTGGTTTGAGGATTTCCCCGCCGGGGAGCTGTTTTTT,CASSQDWFEDFPAGELFF
-,-,TRBV9,TRBJ2-5,TGTGCCAGCAGTCTAAGCGGGTTCGAGACCCAGTACTTC,CASSLSGFETQYF
TRBD1,-,TRBV5-1,TRBJ1-1,TGCGCCAGCACCCGGACAGGGCCGGACACTGAAGCTTTCTTT,CASTRTGPDTEAFF
-,-,TRBV9,TRBJ1-1,TGTGCCAGCACCCCCCAGGCAGCGAACACTGAAGCTTTCTTT,CASTPQAANTEAFF